This T cell receptor beta chain was profiled in a study of T cell responses to AZD1222 COVID-19 vaccine. As concerns this clone: Its matching antigen is unknown.

From germline, CDR1 is SGHRS and CDR2 YFSETQ. With 0 bases removed from V and 6 bases from J, the gap between germline ends came to 13 bases. The CDR3 has 15 residues. Overall study results and limits: Recipients of AZD1222 seropositive at baseline numbered only 6 or 7. The breadth and depth of Spike-specific TCRs increased once two AZD1222 doses had been given.

Here immunoSEQ multiplex PCR was the method, and the copy in TCRdb shows in-frame clones only, minus some. Of around 100,000 clones detected, approximately 87% appear once; the ten largest clones hold approximately 15%. Sequenced material: peripheral blood, taken on day 0 of AZD1222 vaccination. This chain uses TRBV5-1 with TRBJ2-1; a weak D match, TRBD1 (6 bases). The TCR originated in an adult in good health. CDR3 sequence reads: CASSLAGDTFNEQFF. The CDR3 coding sequence is TGCGCCAGCAGCTTGGCCGGGGACACCTTCAATGAGCAGTTCTTC.